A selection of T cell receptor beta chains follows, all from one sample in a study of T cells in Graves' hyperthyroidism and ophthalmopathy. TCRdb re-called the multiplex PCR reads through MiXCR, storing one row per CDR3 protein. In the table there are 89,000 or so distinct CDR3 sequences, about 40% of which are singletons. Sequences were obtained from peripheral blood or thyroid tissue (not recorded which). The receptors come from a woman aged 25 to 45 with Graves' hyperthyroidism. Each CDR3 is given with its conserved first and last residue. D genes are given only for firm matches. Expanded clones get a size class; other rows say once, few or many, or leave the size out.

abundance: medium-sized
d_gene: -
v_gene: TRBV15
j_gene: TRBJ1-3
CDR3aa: CATSGSSGNTIYF
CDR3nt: TGTGCCACCAGTGGCAGCTCTGGAAACACCATATATTTT

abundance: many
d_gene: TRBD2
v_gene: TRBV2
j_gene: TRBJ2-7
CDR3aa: CASTLGLAREQYF
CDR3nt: TGTGCCAGCACCTTGGGACTAGCTCGCGAGCAGTACTTC

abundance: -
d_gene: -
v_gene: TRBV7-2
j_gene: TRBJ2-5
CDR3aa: CASSLRITAFYF
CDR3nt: TGTGCCAGCAGCCTGAGGATCACAGCATTTTACTTC

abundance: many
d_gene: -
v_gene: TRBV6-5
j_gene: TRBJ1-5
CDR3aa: CASSYRGGNQPQHF
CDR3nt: TGTGCCAGCAGTTACCGCGGAGGCAATCAGCCCCAGCATTTT

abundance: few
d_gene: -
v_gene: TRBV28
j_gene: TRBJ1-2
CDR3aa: CASSLRDPIYGYTF
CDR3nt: TGTGCCAGCAGCCTCAGGGATCCCATCTATGGCTACACCTTC

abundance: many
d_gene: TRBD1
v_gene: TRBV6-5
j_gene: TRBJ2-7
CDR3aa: CASSYSPRGPYEQYF
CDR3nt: TGTGCCAGCAGTTACTCACCCAGGGGGCCCTACGAGCAGTACTTC

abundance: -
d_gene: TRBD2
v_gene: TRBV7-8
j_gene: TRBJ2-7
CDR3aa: CASSFGSGRSYEQYF
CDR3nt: TGTGCCAGCAGCTTCGGTAGCGGGAGGTCCTACGAGCAGTACTTC

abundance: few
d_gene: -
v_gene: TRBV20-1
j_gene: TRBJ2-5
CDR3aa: CSARAGTWGTQYF
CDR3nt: TGCAGTGCCCGAGCCGGGACTTGGGGGACCCAGTACTTC

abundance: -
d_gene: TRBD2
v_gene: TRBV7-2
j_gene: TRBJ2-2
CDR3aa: CASSPDRGGLAGGPTGELFF
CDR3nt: TGTGCCAGCAGCCCAGACAGGGGAGGACTAGCGGGAGGGCCAACCGGGGAGCTGTTTTTT

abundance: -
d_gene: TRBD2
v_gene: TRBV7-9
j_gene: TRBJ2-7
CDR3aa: CASSSGLAGSEQYF
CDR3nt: TGTGCCAGCAGCTCGGGACTAGCGGGAAGCGAGCAGTACTTC

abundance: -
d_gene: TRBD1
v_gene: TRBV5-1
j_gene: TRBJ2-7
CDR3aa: CASMWTGPPGERYF
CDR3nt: TGCGCCAGCATGTGGACAGGGCCCCCCGGGGAGCGGTACTTC

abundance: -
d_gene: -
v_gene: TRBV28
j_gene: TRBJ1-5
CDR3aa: CASGFLRQPQHF
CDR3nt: TGTGCCAGCGGTTTCTTAAGGCAGCCCCAGCATTTT

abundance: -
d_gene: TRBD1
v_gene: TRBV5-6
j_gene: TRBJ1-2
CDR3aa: CASSRTGTNYGYTF
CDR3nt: TGTGCCAGCAGCAGGACAGGGACCAACTATGGCTACACCTTC

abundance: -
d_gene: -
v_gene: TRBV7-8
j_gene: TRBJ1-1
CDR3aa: CASSLVGGVTEASF
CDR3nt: TGTGCCAGCAGCTTAGTAGGGGGGGTCACTGAAGCTTCTTTT

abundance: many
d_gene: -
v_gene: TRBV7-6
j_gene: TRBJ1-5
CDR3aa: CASSLGQVNQPQHF
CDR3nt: TGTGCCAGCAGCTTAGGACAAGTTAATCAGCCCCAGCATTTT

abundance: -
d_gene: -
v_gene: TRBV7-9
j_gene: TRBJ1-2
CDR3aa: CASSQEVYGYTF
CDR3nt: TGTGCCAGCAGTCAAGAGGTGTATGGCTACACCTTC

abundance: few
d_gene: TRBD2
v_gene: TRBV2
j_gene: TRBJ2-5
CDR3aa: CASSGPSGEYQETQYF
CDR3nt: TGTGCCAGCAGTGGACCCAGCGGGGAGTACCAAGAGACCCAGTACTTC

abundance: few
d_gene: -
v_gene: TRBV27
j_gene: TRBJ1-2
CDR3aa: CASSSEQGFNYGYTF
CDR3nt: TGTGCCAGCAGTTCAGAACAGGGCTTCAACTATGGCTACACCTTC

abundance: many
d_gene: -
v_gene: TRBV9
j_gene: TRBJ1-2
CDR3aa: CASTRRGGQSNYGYTF
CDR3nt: TGTGCCAGCACCCGTAGGGGAGGCCAGTCAAACTATGGCTACACCTTC

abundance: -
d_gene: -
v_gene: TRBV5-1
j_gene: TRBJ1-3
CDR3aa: CASSFGQGNTIYF
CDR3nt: TGCGCCAGCAGCTTCGGACAGGGAAACACCATATATTTT

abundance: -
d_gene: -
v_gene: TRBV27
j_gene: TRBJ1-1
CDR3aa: CAGSFTGMGEAFF
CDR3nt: TGTGCCGGCAGTTTTACTGGGATGGGTGAAGCTTTCTTT

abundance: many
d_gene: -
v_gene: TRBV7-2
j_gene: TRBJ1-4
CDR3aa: CASRDFPTNEKLFF
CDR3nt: TGTGCCAGCAGGGACTTCCCAACTAATGAAAAACTGTTTTTT

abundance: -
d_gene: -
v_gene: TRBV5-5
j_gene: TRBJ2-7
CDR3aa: CASSLSGSQQSYEQYF
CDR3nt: TGTGCCAGCAGCTTGTCAGGCAGCCAACAATCCTACGAGCAGTACTTC

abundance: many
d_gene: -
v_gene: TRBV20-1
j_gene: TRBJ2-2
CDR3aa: CSAATRHGELFF
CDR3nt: TGCAGTGCCGCGACTAGGCACGGGGAGCTGTTTTTT

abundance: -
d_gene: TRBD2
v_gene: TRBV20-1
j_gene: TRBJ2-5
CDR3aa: CSTRDRLTGGSVLSGETQYF
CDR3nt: TGCAGTACTAGAGATCGGTTAACTGGCGGGAGCGTTCTTTCGGGGGAGACCCAGTACTTC

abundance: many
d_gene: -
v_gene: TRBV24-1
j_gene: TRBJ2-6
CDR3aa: CATSTGSGANVLTF
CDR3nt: TGTGCCACCTCTACAGGGTCTGGGGCCAACGTCCTGACTTTC

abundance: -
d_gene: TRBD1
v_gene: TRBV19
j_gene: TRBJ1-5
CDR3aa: CASSLTGGGQPQHF
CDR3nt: TGTGCCAGTAGTCTGACAGGGGGAGGTCAGCCCCAGCATTTT

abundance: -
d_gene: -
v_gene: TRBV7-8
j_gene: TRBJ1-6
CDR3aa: CASSPSPLHF
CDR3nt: TGTGCCAGCAGCCCCTCACCCCTCCACTTT

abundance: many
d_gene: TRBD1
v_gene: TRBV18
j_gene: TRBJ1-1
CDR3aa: CASSGTGKEAFF
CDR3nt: TGTGCCAGCTCCGGGACAGGAAAAGAAGCTTTCTTT

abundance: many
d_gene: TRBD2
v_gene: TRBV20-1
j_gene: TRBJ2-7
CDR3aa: CSAIAGGVYSYEQYF
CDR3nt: TGCAGTGCGATAGCGGGAGGGGTATACTCCTACGAGCAGTACTTC

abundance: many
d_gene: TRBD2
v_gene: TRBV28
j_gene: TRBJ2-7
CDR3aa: CASSLHSGTSYEQYF
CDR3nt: TGTGCCAGCAGTTTACATAGCGGGACCTCCTACGAGCAGTACTTC

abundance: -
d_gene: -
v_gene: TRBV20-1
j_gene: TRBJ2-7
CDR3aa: CSARGQGGTYEQYF
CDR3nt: TGCAGTGCTAGAGGGCAGGGGGGGACCTACGAGCAGTACTTC

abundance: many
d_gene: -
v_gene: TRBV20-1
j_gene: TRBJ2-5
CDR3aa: CSAIWETQYF
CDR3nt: TGCAGTGCTATATGGGAGACCCAGTACTTC

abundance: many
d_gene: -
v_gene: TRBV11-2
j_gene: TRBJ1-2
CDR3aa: CASSRRGPNYGYTF
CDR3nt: TGTGCCAGCAGCCGCCGAGGACCTAACTATGGCTACACCTTC

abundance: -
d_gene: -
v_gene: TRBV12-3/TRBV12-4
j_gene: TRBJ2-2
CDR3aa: CASSTNYGYTGELFF
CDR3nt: TGTGCCAGCAGTACTAACTATGGCTACACCGGGGAGCTGTTTTTT

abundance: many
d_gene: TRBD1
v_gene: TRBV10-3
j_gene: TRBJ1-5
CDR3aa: CATGGDFGTGSSSLGQPQHF
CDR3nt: TGTGCCACTGGCGGGGATTTCGGGACAGGGTCTTCCAGTCTGGGTCAGCCCCAGCATTTT

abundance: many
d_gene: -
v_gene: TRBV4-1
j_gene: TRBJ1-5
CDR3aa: CASSQDREPQHF
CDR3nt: TGCGCCAGCAGCCAAGATCGGGAGCCCCAGCATTTT

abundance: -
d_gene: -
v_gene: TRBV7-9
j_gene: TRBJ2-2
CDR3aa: CASRLGQTNTGELFF
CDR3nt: TGTGCCAGCAGGTTGGGGCAGACGAACACCGGGGAGCTGTTTTTT

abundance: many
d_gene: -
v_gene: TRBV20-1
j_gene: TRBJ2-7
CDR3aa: CSASLVRGTYEQYF
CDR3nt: TGCAGTGCTAGCCTAGTCCGGGGAACCTACGAGCAGTACTTC

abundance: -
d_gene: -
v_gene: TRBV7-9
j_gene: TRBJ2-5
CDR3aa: CASSKARGDHAETQYF
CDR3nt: TGTGCCAGCAGCAAGGCGAGGGGCGACCACGCAGAGACCCAGTACTTC

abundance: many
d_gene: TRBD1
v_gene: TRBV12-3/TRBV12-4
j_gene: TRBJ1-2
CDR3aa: CSSGRQGYGYTF
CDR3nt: TGTTCCAGCGGCAGACAGGGCTATGGCTACACCTTC

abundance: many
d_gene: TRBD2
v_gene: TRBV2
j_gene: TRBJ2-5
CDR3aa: CASSEVGLAVPQYF
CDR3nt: TGTGCCAGCAGTGAAGTGGGTCTAGCGGTGCCCCAGTACTTC

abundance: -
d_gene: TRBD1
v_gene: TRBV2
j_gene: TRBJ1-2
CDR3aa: CASSERPGQGYGYTF
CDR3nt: TGTGCCAGCAGTGAACGTCCGGGACAGGGATATGGCTACACCTTC

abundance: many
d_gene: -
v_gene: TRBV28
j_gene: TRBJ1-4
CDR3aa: CASSLGQGEKLFF
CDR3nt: TGTGCCAGCAGTTTAGGTCAGGGAGAAAAACTGTTTTTT

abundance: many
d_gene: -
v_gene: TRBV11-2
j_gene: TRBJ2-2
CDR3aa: CASSFYRPDTGELFF
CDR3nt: TGTGCCAGCAGCTTCTATCGACCAGACACCGGGGAGCTGTTTTTT

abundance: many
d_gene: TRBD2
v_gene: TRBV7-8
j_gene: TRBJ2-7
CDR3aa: CASRYSGRPPYEQYF
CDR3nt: TGTGCCAGCAGATACAGCGGGAGGCCCCCCTACGAGCAGTACTTC

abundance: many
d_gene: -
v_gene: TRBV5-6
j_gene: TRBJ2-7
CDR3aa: CASSYRDRTEQYF
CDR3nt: TGTGCCAGCAGCTACCGGGACCGCACGGAGCAGTACTTC

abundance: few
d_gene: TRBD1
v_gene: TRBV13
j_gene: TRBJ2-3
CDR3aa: CASARGQGIDTQYF
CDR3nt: TGTGCCAGCGCTAGGGGACAGGGGATAGATACGCAGTATTTT

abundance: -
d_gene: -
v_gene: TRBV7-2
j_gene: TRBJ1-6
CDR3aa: CASSLATVLNNSPLHF
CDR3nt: TGTGCCAGCAGCTTAGCGACAGTCTTAAATAATTCACCCCTCCACTTT

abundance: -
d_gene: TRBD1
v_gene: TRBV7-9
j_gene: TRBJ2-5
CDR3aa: CASSLASGGGKTQYF
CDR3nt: TGTGCCAGCAGCTTAGCCTCAGGGGGCGGGAAGACCCAGTACTTC

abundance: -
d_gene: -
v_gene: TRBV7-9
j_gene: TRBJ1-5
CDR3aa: CASSLGGVGQPQHF
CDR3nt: TGTGCCAGCAGCTTAGGTGGGGTGGGGCAGCCCCAGCATTTT

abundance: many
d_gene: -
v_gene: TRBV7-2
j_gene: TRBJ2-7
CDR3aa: CASSLFGGFEQYF
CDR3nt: TGTGCCAGCAGCTTATTTGGAGGGTTCGAGCAGTACTTC